This T cell receptor (beta chain) was observed in a study of T cell responses to AZD1222 COVID-19 vaccine. Study-wide findings and caveats: Among those given AZD1222, only five or six were seropositive at baseline. A mostly white British donor set with more females was recruited, and clonal diversity was possibly underestimated.

As regards this clone: Its antigen is unidentified.

TCRdb keeps only in-frame clones here, not all; method: immunoSEQ multiplex PCR. This table has 170,000 or so clones, 88% appearing once. The J segment lost 6 bases and the V segment lost 5 bases, leaving 9 bases of the junction unmatched. The CDR3 has 15 amino acids. Germline assignment: CDR1 LNHDA and CDR2 SQIVND (reference sequence). The rearrangement joins TRBV19 to TRBJ2-3; 9 positions agree with TRBD2. The sequencing here drew on peripheral blood, taken 28 days after the second AZD1222 dose. The clonotype was recovered from an adult who received the AZD1222 COVID-19 vaccine. The CDR3: CASSLPTGLADTQYF. CDR3 DNA: TGTGCCAGTAGTCTACCCACCGGACTAGCGGATACGCAGTATTTT.